The T cell receptor (beta chain) under discussion was sequenced for a study of chemoradiotherapy in HPV16-positive cancers. On the study more broadly: Candidate HPV-specific clones and shared TCR motifs came from two HPV16-positive patients. Study-level results: Candidate HPV-specific clones and E7-related TCR motifs grew in tumor during treatment. HPV-specific T cells were functionally defined from only a couple of HPV16-positive patients.

Repertoires were sampled repeatedly during chemoradiotherapy. Assay: immunoSEQ multiplex PCR; the TCRdb copy retains only in-frame clones and omits some. In the table there are about 32,000 clones, around 88% of which are singletons. A remark on this clone: Its target is unknown.

This CDR3 has 15 amino acids. V was trimmed by 4 bases and J by 1 base, leaving 14 bases between them. CDR1 and CDR2 (germline): GTSNPN, SVGIG (reference sequence). The TCR sequence derives from a human donor with HPV-associated anogenital cancer. The rearrangement links TRBV30 to TRBJ2-4; perhaps D is TRBD1 or TRBD2 (5 bases each). The sample in question was blood, obtained from a patient who underwent chemoradiotherapy. DNA for the CDR3: TGTGCCTGGATTCGGGACGGGGATGCCAAAAACATTCAGTACTTC. This translates into CAWIRDGDAKNIQYF.